This T cell receptor beta chain is drawn from a study of T cell responses to AZD1222 COVID-19 vaccine. This clone was observed a single time. Its target is unknown. General study points: Among vaccine-associated CD4 TCRs, coverage spanned spike, with dominance at 160-218 and 743-854.

CDR3 length: 16 amino acids. The germline V and J ends were trimmed by 0 bases and 1 base, with 10 bases remaining between them. Germline V CDR1 and CDR2: MNHEY, SVGAGI. Only in-frame clones appear in the TCRdb table, and some are missing; sequencing was by immunoSEQ multiplex PCR. The data contain roughly 140,000 clones, roughly 93% of them singletons. The TCR sequence derives from an adult who had recovered from COVID-19. The V and J genes are TRBV6-5 and TRBJ2-1; unclear D gene. The source was peripheral blood, collected after recovery from COVID-19. CDR3 sequence: CASSYSKASSYNEQFF. The CDR3 DNA reads as TGTGCCAGCAGTTACTCGAAGGCCAGTTCCTACAATGAGCAGTTCTTC.